This T cell receptor (beta chain) is drawn from a study of CD8 T cells in ankylosing spondylitis (dated 2017 in TCRdb). Regarding the complete study: The study set out to find disease-linked TCR variants by profiling T cell receptor beta repertoires in ankylosing spondylitis patients and healthy donors. The whole study cohort included under 140 healthy donors and 20 to 25 ankylosing spondylitis patients. Peripheral blood was sampled, and synovial fluid was additionally collected from ankylosing spondylitis patients. Broad study findings and their caveats: Some motif variants were previously reported in synovial fluid and blood of reactive arthritis patients, suggesting common disease-initiation mechanisms. A CD8+ phenotype was shown by the disease-linked clones, which were found at relatively low frequencies in peripheral blood. A TCR beta motif made up of fewer than 10 highly homologous amino acid variants appeared to be characteristic of blood from ankylosing spondylitis patients. The disease-linked clones were reported to be significantly enriched in matched synovial fluid samples from ankylosing spondylitis patients.

The germline V gene (reference sequence) specifies LNHNV as CDR1 and YYDKDF as CDR2. The CDR3 holds 12 amino acids from the cysteine to the phenylalanine. Only CDR3 DNA remains: 36 bases, in frame from the first base. V is reduced by 2 bases and J by 1 base, leaving a spacing of 2 bases between them. This sample was sequenced with an Illumina HiSeq 2500. Quantitative 5'-RACE with molecular barcodes was the method used to prepare the TCR beta libraries. As for how the authors treated the data: To identify disease-linked TCR variants, a new computational method was used, one built on a probabilistic model of VDJ rearrangement. The public reads were reanalyzed by TCRdb: fastp trimming at Q25, MiXCR alignment, in-frame beta chains only. Rows are combined by CDR3 protein, so each entry shows the most common genes and DNA. Here the V and J calls rest on TCRdb's processing, not on the authors' analysis. The sample table records roughly 180,000 distinct CDR3 sequences; roughly 13% of these occur just once. The ten most abundant clones make up approximately 11% of the sample.

This clonotype has a count of ten or more. Its antigen remains undetermined. No clone much larger than this one lies a single base away; base qualities are absent. The TCR comes from a female donor with ankylosing spondylitis or in good health (not recorded which). The chain employs TRBV15 and TRBJ1-1; no D gene call is confident. The material sequenced was blood, either unsorted or a sorted T cell fraction (not recorded which). The CDR3: CATSRTNTEAFF. The sequenced DNA: TGTGCCACCAGCAGAACGAACACTGAAGCTTTCTTT.